This is a list of T cell receptor beta chains from one sample in a study of shared clonotypes between healthy human individuals. Data came from immunoSEQ multiplex PCR; TCRdb stores just in-frame clones and leaves some out. The sample has 1.4 million to 1.5 million clones, roughly 95% seen once. Sequenced sample: naive CD4+ T cells sorted from blood. The source of these receptors is a man younger than 40 in good health. CDR3s leave out the opening cysteine and the closing phenylalanine or tryptophan. D genes are given only for firm matches. Rows may omit the clone size; those that give it use once, few, many or a size class.

clone_size: -
v_call: TRBV5-4
d_call: -
cdr3_aa: ASSNRTGRYGYT

clone_size: -
v_call: TRBV20-1
d_call: -
cdr3_aa: SAPLGLEQF

clone_size: -
v_call: TRBV7-8
d_call: -
cdr3_aa: ASRFDPYEQY

clone_size: -
v_call: TRBV28
d_call: -
cdr3_aa: ASSMGPPTTIY

clone_size: -
v_call: TRBV4-1
d_call: -
cdr3_aa: ASSQEFVAGRTRAF

clone_size: -
v_call: TRBV11-3
d_call: -
cdr3_aa: ASSPRGAEFNEQF

clone_size: -
v_call: TRBV5-4
d_call: TRBD1
cdr3_aa: ASSQGQHQETQY

clone_size: -
v_call: TRBV28
d_call: -
cdr3_aa: ASSLFAGHQGQPQH

clone_size: -
v_call: TRBV6-5
d_call: -
cdr3_aa: ASIDGPTQY

clone_size: -
v_call: TRBV27
d_call: -
cdr3_aa: ASSLSPRVLNEQF

clone_size: -
v_call: TRBV18
d_call: TRBD2
cdr3_aa: ASSPSLAGPTYNEQF

clone_size: -
v_call: TRBV5-5
d_call: TRBD1
cdr3_aa: ASSFLQGAGEQY

clone_size: -
v_call: TRBV2
d_call: TRBD1
cdr3_aa: ATKTQGVGDEKLF

clone_size: -
v_call: TRBV19
d_call: -
cdr3_aa: ASSRVATNEKLF

clone_size: -
v_call: TRBV5-1
d_call: -
cdr3_aa: ASSSRSNTGELF

clone_size: -
v_call: TRBV6-1
d_call: -
cdr3_aa: ASSELTGLPNYGYT

clone_size: -
v_call: TRBV7-9
d_call: -
cdr3_aa: ASSRVDTQY

clone_size: -
v_call: TRBV28
d_call: -
cdr3_aa: ASSWNPGGISNQPQH

clone_size: -
v_call: TRBV5-4
d_call: -
cdr3_aa: ASSLAGRSTDTQY

clone_size: -
v_call: TRBV5-1
d_call: -
cdr3_aa: ASRQGGAAYNEQF

clone_size: -
v_call: TRBV18
d_call: -
cdr3_aa: ASSPQMRGTGELF

clone_size: once
v_call: TRBV6-1
d_call: TRBD2
cdr3_aa: ASSERKRGNSGTDTQY

clone_size: -
v_call: TRBV9
d_call: -
cdr3_aa: ASSVVDADTGELF

clone_size: -
v_call: TRBV10-3
d_call: TRBD2
cdr3_aa: AISESLAGYYNEQF

clone_size: -
v_call: TRBV5-4
d_call: TRBD1
cdr3_aa: ASSLTGGTGANVLT

clone_size: -
v_call: TRBV6-5
d_call: TRBD2
cdr3_aa: ASRTSGETQY

clone_size: -
v_call: TRBV20-1
d_call: -
cdr3_aa: SATGDQPQH

clone_size: -
v_call: TRBV11-2
d_call: TRBD2
cdr3_aa: ASSLDPYPSGPWDTQY

clone_size: -
v_call: TRBV7-7
d_call: TRBD1
cdr3_aa: ASSLGTVRDTQY

clone_size: -
v_call: TRBV28
d_call: TRBD2
cdr3_aa: ASSLRRWGLAGAGVYEQY

clone_size: -
v_call: TRBV14
d_call: -
cdr3_aa: ASSPISFAAPNPMNTEAF

clone_size: -
v_call: TRBV4-1
d_call: TRBD2
cdr3_aa: ASSQDRGSGRETQY

clone_size: -
v_call: TRBV6-1
d_call: -
cdr3_aa: ASSEAISGANVLT

clone_size: -
v_call: TRBV27
d_call: -
cdr3_aa: ASRPTGNRNQPQH

clone_size: -
v_call: TRBV7-9
d_call: -
cdr3_aa: ASSPDRFNQPQH